Below are 2 T cell receptor beta chains sequenced from a single sample in a study of human T cells and chemical hapten exposure. MiXCR, run by TCRdb on the RACE reads, gives a single entry per CDR3 protein. Here the sample spans some 84,000 distinct CDR3 sequences, over 6.5% being singletons. The time point is: pre-sensitization, week 0. Treatment: therapeutic diphenylcyclopropenone sensitization with weekly scalp DPC. The sample consisted of whole blood, taken in connection with sensitization to the hapten diphenylcyclopropenone (DPC). The origin of the receptors is a man aged 35-49 years with alopecia areata. Some clones in this sample may be carry-over from other donors' samples.

This clonotype was counted at least ten times. The genes are TRBV7-8 and TRBJ2-3; 13 bases fit TRBD2. Trimming took 5 bases from V and 11 from J; bases not matched to a gene: 19. Germline V gene lookup returns CDR1 SGHVS and CDR2 FQNEAQ. The CDR3 has 18 residues. The CDR3 loop is CASSQRRARTSGGLGQYF. CDR3 in DNA: TGTGCCAGCAGCCAAAGGCGGGCGCGGACTAGCGGGGGATTGGGGCAGTATTTT.

The genes are TRBV29-1 and TRBJ1-2, with TRBD1 identical over 9 bases. Trimming at V came to 7 bases and at J to 8 bases, leaving 5 bases not matched to a gene. The CDR3 loop spans 11 amino acids. Germline-derived CDR1 and CDR2 are SQVTM and ANQGSEA. CDR3 region: CSARTGEGYTF. The CDR3, as DNA: TGCAGCGCACGGACAGGGGAAGGCTACACCTTC. Using reference TRBV29-1 and TRBJ1-2 for the parts outside the CDR3, the full variable domain is SAVISQKPSRDICQRGTSLTIQCQVDSQVTMMFWYRQQPGQSLTLIATANQGSEATYESGFVIDKFPISRPNLTFSTLTVSNMSPEDSSIYLCSARTGEGYTFGSGTRLTVV.